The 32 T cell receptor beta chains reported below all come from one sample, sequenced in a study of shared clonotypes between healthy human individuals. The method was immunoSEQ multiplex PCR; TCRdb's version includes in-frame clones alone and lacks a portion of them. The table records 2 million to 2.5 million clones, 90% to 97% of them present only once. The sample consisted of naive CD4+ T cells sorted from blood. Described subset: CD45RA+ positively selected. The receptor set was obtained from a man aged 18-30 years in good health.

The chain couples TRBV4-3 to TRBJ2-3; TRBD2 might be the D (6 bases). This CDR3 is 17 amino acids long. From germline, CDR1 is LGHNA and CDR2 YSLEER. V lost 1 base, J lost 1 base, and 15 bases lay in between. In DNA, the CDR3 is TGCGCCAGCAGCCAAGCCTTAGAAGGGACTGGCACAGATACGCAGTATTTT. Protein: CASSQALEGTGTDTQYF.

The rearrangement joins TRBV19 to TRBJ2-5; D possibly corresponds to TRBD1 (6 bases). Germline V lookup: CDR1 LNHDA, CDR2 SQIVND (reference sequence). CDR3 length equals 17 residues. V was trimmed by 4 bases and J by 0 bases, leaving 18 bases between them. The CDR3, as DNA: TGTGCCAGTAGTAATGTCCGGGACCCAGGGGACCAAGAGACCCAGTACTTC. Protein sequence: CASSNVRDPGDQETQYF.

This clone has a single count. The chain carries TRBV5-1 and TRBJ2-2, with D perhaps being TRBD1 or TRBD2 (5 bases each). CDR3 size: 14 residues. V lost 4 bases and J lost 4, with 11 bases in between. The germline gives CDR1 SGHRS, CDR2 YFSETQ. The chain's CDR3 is CASSPAGSTGELFF. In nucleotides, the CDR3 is TGCGCCAGCAGCCCGGCAGGGAGCACCGGGGAGCTGTTTTTT.

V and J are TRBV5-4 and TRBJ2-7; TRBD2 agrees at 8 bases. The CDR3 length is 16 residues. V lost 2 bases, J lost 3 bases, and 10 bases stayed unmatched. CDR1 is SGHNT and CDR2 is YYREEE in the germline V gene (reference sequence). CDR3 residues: CASSFSAGALVYEQYF. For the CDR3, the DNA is TGTGCCAGCAGCTTCTCAGCGGGAGCTTTAGTCTACGAGCAGTACTTC.

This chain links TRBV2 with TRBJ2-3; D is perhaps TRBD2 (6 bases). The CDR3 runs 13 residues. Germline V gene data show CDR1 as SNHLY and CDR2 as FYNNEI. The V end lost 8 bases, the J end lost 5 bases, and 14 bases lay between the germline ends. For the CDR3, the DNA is TGTGCCAGCGTATTGGGGGGAGGAGATACGCAGTATTTT. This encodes CASVLGGGDTQYF.

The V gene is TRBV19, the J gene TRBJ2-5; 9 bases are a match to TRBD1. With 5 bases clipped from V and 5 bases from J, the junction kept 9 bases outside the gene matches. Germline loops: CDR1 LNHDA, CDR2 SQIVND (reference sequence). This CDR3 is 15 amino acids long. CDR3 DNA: TGTGCCAGTAGTGGGACAGGGTTTAGTGAGGAGACCCAGTACTTC. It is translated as CASSGTGFSEETQYF.

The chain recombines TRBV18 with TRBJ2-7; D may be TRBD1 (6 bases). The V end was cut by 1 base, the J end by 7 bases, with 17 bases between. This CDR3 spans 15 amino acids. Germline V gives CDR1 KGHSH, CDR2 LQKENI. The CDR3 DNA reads TGTGCCAGCTCACCACTAACCCAGGGGACGAGAGAGCAGTACTTC. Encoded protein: CASSPLTQGTREQYF.

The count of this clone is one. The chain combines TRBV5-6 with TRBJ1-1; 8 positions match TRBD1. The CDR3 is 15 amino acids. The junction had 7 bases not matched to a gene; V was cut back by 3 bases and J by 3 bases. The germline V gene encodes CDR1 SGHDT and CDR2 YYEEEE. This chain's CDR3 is CASSWAGQGHTEAFF. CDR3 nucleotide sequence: TGTGCCAGCAGCTGGGCCGGACAGGGTCACACTGAAGCTTTCTTT.

The CDR3 bases are TGTGCCATCAGTGAAGAGGGATCCTACGAGCAGTACTTC. Its translation: CAISEEGSYEQYF. The chain joins TRBV10-3 to TRBJ2-7, with D perhaps matching TRBD2 (5 bases). Trimming left V 3 bases short and J 1 base short, with 7 bases between. The CDR3 has 13 amino acids. Germline V gene data show CDR1 as ENHRY and CDR2 as SYGVKD.

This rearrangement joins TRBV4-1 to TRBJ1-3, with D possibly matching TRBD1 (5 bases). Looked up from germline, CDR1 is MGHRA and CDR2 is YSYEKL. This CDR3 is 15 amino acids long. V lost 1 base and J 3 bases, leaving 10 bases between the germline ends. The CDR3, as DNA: TGCGCCAGCAGCCAAGTAGGGGCAAGTGGAAACACCATATATTTT. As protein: CASSQVGASGNTIYF.

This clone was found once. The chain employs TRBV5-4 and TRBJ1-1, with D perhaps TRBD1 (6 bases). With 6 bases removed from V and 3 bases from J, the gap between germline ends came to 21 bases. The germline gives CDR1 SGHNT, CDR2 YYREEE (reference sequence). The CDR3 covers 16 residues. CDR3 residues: CASTIGTMRGYTEAFF. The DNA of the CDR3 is TGTGCCAGCACCATCGGGACTATGAGGGGGTACACTGAAGCTTTCTTT.

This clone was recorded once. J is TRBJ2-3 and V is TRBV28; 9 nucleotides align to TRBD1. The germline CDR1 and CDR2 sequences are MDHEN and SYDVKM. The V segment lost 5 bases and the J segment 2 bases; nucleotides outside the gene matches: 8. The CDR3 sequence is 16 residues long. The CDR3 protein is CASSRNRGLSTDTQYF. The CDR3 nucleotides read TGTGCCAGCAGTCGAAACAGGGGGCTCTCCACAGATACGCAGTATTTT.

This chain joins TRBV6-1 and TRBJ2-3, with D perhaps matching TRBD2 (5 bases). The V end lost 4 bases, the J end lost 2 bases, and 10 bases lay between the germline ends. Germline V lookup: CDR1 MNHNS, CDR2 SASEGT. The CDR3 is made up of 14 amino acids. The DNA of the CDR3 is TGTGCCAGCAGTGTTGGAGGAAACACAGATACGCAGTATTTT. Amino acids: CASSVGGNTDTQYF.

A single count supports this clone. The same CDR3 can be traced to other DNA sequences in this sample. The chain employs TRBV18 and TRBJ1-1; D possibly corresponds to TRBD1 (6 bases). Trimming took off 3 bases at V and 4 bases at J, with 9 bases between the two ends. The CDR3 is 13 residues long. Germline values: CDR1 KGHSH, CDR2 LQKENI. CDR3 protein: CASSPRGGTEAFF. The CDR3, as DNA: TGTGCCAGCTCACCCAGAGGGGGCACTGAAGCTTTCTTT.

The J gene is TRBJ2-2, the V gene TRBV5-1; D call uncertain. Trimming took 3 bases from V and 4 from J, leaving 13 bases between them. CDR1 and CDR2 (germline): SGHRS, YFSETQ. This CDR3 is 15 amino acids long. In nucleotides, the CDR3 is TGCGCCAGCAGCTCGGCGTACCCTCTCACCGGGGAGCTGTTTTTT. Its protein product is CASSSAYPLTGELFF.

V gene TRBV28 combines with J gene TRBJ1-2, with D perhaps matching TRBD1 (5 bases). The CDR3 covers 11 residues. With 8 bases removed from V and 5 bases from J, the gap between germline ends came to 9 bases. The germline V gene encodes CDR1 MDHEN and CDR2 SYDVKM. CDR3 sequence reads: CASFQGYGYTF. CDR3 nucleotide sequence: TGTGCCAGCTTCCAGGGATATGGCTACACCTTC.

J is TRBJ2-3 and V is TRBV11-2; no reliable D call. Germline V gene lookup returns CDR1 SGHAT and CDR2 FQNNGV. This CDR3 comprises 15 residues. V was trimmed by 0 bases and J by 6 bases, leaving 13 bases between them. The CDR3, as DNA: TGTGCCAGCAGCTTAGATCGGGCGTCGGCGGATACGCAGTATTTT. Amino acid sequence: CASSLDRASADTQYF.

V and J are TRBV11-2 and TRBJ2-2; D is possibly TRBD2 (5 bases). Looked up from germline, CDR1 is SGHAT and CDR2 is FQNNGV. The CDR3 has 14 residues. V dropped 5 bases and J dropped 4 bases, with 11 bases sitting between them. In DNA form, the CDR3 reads TGTGCCAGCAGCGTAATCGGGGTCACCGGGGAGCTGTTTTTT. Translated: CASSVIGVTGELFF.

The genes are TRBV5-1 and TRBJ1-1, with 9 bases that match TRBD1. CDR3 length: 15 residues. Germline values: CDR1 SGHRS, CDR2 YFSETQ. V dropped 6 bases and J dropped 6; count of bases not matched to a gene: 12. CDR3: CASTGQGRFGSEAFF. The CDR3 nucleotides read TGCGCCAGCACCGGACAGGGGAGGTTTGGATCTGAAGCTTTCTTT.

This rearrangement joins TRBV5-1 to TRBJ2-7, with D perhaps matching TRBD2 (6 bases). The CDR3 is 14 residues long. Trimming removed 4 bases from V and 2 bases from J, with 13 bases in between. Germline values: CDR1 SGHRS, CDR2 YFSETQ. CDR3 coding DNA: TGCGCCAGCAGCATACAAGGGACTCCCTACGAGCAGTACTTC. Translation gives CASSIQGTPYEQYF. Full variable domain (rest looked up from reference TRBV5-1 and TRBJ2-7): KAGVTQTPRYLIKTRGQQVTLSCSPISGHRSVSWYQQTPGQGLQFLFEYFSETQRNKGNFPGRFSGRQFSNSRSEMNVSTLELGDSALYLCASSIQGTPYEQYFGPGTRLTVT.

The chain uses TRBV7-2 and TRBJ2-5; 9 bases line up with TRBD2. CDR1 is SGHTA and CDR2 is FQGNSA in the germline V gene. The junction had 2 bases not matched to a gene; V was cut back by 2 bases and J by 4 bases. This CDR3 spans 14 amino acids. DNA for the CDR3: TGTGCCAGCAGCTTAAGCGGGAGGACAGAGACCCAGTACTTC. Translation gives CASSLSGRTETQYF.

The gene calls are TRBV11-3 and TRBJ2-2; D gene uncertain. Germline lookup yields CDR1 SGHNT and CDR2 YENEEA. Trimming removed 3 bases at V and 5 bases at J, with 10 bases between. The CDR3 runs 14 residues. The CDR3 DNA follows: TGTGCCAGCAGCTTGGGCAGTTCGACCGGGGAGCTGTTTTTT. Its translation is CASSLGSSTGELFF. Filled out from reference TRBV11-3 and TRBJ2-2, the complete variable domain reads EAGVVQSPRYKIIEKKQPVAFWCNPISGHNTLYWYLQNLGQGPELLIRYENEEAVDDSQLPKDRFSAERLKGVDSTLKIQPAELGDSAVYLCASSLGSSTGELFFGEGSRLTVL.

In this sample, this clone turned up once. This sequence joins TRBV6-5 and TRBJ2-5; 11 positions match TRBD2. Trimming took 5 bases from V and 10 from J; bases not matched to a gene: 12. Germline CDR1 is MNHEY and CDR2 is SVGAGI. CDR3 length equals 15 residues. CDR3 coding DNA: TGTGCCAGCAGTCGCTGGACTAGCGGGCGGCGGGACCAGTACTTC. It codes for CASSRWTSGRRDQYF.

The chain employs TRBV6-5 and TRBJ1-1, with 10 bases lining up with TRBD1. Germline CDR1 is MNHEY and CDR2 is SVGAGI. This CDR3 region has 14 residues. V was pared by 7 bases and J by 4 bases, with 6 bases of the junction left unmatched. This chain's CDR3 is CASTRRDRGTEAFF. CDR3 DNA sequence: TGTGCCAGCACCCGCCGGGACAGGGGCACTGAAGCTTTCTTT.

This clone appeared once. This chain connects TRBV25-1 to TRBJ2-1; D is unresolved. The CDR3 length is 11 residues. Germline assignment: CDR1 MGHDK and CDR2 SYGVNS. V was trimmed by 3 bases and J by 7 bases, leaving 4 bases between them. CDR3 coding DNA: TGTGCCAGCAGTGACAGTAATGAGCAGTTCTTC. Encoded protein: CASSDSNEQFF.

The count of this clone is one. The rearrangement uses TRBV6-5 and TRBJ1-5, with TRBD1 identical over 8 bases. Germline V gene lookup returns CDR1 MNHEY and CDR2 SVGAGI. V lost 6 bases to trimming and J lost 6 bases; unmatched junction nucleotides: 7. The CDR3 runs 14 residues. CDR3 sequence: CASRPSGGGQPQHF. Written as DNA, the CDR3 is TGTGCCAGCAGGCCCTCAGGGGGCGGTCAGCCCCAGCATTTT.

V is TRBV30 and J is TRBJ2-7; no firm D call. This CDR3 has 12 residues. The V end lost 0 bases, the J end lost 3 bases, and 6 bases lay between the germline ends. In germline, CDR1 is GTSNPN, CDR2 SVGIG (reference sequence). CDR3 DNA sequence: TGTGCCTGGAGTGTTGACCTCTACGAGCAGTACTTC. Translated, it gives CAWSVDLYEQYF. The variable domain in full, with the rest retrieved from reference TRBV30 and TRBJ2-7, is SQTIHQWPATLVQPVGSPLSLECTVEGTSNPNLYWYRQAAGRGLQLLFYSVGIGQISSEVPQNLSASRPQDRQFILSSKKLLLSDSGFYLCAWSVDLYEQYFGPGTRLTVT.

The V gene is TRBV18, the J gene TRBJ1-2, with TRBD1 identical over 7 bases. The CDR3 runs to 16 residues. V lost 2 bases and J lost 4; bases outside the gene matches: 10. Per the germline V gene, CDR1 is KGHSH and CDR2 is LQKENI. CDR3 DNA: TGTGCCAGCTCACCAAGAGCCCAGGGGGAATCCTATGGCTACACCTTC. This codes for CASSPRAQGESYGYTF. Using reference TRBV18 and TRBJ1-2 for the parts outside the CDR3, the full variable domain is NAGVMQNPRHLVRRRGQEARLRCSPMKGHSHVYWYRQLPEEGLKFMVYLQKENIIDESGMPKERFSAEFPKEGPSILRIQQVVRGDSAAYFCASSPRAQGESYGYTFGSGTRLTVV.

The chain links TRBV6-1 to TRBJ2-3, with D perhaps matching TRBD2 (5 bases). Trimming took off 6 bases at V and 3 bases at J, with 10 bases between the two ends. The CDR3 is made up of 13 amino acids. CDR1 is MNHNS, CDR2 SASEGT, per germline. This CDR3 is CASREGGTDTQYF. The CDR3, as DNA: TGTGCCAGCAGAGAGGGTGGGACAGATACGCAGTATTTT.

CDR3 DNA sequence: TGCGCCAGCAGCTTGGGACAGATGTACACTGAAGCTTTCTTT. Translation: CASSLGQMYTEAFF. V and J are TRBV5-1 and TRBJ1-1; D perhaps matches TRBD1 (5 bases). The V gene's germline CDR1 is SGHRS and CDR2 YFSETQ. There are 14 residues in the CDR3. Trimming took 0 bases from V and 3 from J, leaving 9 bases between them.

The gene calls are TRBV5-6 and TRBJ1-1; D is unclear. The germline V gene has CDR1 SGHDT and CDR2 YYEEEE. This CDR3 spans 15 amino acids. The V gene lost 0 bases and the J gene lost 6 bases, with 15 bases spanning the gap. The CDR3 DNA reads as TGTGCCAGCAGCTTGGGCTTTACGGGTACACCTGAAGCTTTCTTT. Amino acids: CASSLGFTGTPEAFF.

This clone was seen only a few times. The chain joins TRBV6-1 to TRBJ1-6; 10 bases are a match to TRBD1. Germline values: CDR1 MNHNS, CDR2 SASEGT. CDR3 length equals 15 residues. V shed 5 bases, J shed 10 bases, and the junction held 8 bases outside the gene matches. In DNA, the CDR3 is TGTGCCAGCAGTCCACCGGGACAGGGGACGTCACCCCTCCACTTT. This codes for CASSPPGQGTSPLHF.